This T cell receptor beta chain was sequenced for a study of T-cell memory formation after mild COVID-19. Study information: Most TCR clusters belonged to a single donor. General observations from the study: Pre-infection memory harbored some responding clones, suggesting cross-reactive memory joined. Contracting CD4+ clones sat mainly in CM and EM; CD8+ in EMRA.

This CDR3 has 15 amino acids. V lost 3 bases and J 5 bases, leaving 15 bases between the germline ends. Per the germline V gene, CDR1 is SEHNR and CDR2 is FQNEAQ (reference sequence). Points on this clonotype: Its antigen is unknown.

Each CDR3 protein is one row after TCRdb ran MiXCR on the 5' RACE reads. This table holds hundreds of thousands of distinct CDR3 sequences, 15% to 20% found once. Specimen: PBMCs or a T cell subset sorted from them (not recorded which). The chain employs TRBV7-9 and TRBJ2-3; D gene uncertain. The clonotype comes from an adult woman who had mild COVID-19 (a few samples of this study predate the infection). Cell type and time point are not known. CDR3 in DNA: TGTGCCAGCAGCTTGGCGGCTCGGTCGTTAGATACGCAGTATTTT. The encoded protein is CASSLAARSLDTQYF.